The table lists the clone carrying this T cell receptor beta chain with many counts. The length of the CDR3 is 14 residues. V lost 4 bases to trimming and J lost 1 base, with 10 bases between them. Germline V CDR1 and CDR2: SGHTA, FQGTGA. This sample stems from a study of response to subunit inactivated influenza vaccine. MiXCR was run by TCRdb on the RT-PCR reads, yielding one entry per CDR3 protein. The data hold 200,000 to 250,000 distinct CDR3 sequences, with 12% observed a single time. The origin of this receptor is a man aged 50 or older who received an inactivated influenza vaccine. The V gene is TRBV7-3, the J gene TRBJ2-5, with D possibly TRBD2 on 6 matching bases. The material sequenced was non-naive T cells sorted from PBMCs, taken around 14 days before vaccination. CDR3 DNA sequence: TGTGCCAGCAGCTCAATGGGGGGCCAAGAGACCCAGTACTTC. Encoded protein: CASSSMGGQETQYF.